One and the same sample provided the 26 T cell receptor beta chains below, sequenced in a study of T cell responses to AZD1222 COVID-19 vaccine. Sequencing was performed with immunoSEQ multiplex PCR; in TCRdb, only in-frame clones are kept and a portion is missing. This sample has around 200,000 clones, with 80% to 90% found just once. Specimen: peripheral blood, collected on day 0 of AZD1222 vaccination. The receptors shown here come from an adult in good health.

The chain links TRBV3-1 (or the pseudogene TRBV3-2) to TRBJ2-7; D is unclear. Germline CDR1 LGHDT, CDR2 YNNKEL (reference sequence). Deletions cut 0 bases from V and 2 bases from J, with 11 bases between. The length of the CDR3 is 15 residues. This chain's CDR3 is CASSQDSSGTYEQYF. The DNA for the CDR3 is TGTGCCAGCAGCCAAGATTCTTCCGGCACCTACGAGCAGTACTTC.

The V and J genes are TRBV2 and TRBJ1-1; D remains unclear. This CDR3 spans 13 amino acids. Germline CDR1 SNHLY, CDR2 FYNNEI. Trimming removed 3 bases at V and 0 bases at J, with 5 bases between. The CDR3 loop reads CASSDTLNTEAFF. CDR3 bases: TGTGCCAGCAGTGATACATTGAACACTGAAGCTTTCTTT.

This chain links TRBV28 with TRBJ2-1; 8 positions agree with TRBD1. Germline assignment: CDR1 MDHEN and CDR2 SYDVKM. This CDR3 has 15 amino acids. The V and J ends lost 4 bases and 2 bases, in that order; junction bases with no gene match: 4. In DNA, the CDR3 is TGTGCCAGCAGTTCCCGGGACAGGACCTACAATGAGCAGTTCTTC. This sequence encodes CASSSRDRTYNEQFF.

The CDR3 loop is CASSLQGGSYEQYF. Here the CDR3 DNA reads TGTGCCAGCAGCCTCCAAGGCGGCTCCTACGAGCAGTACTTC. The chain links TRBV28 to TRBJ2-7; no firm D call. The germline V gene has CDR1 MDHEN and CDR2 SYDVKM. This CDR3 has 14 residues. The ends were cut back, 6 bases at V and 0 bases at J, with 12 bases in the middle.

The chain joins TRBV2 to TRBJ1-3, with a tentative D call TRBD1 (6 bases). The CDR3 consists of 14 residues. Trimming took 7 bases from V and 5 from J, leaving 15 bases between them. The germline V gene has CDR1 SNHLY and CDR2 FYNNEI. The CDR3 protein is CASKPGGLRNTIYF. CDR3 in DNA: TGTGCCAGCAAACCGGGGGGCCTACGAAACACCATATATTTT. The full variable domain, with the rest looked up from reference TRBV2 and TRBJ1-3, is EPEVTQTPSHQVTQMGQEVILRCVPISNHLYFYWYRQILGQKVEFLVSFYNNEISEKSEIFDDQFSVERPDGSNFTLKIRSTKLEDSAMYFCASKPGGLRNTIYFGEGSWLTVV.

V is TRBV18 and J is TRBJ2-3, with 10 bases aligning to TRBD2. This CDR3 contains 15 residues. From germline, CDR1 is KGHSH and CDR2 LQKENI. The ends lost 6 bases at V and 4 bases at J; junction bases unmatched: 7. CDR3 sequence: CASSLRTSGADTQYF. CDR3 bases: TGTGCCAGCTCCCTTAGGACTAGCGGCGCAGATACGCAGTATTTT.

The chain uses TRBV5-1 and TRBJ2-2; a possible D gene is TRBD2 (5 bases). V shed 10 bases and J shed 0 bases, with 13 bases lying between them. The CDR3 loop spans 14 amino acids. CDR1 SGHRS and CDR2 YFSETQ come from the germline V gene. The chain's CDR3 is CAGSDGANTGELFF. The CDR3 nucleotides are TGCGCCGGTTCGGACGGGGCGAACACCGGGGAGCTGTTTTTT. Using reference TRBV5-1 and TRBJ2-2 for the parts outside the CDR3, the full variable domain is KAGVTQTPRYLIKTRGQQVTLSCSPISGHRSVSWYQQTPGQGLQFLFEYFSETQRNKGNFPGRFSGRQFSNSRSEMNVSTLELGDSALYLCAGSDGANTGELFFGEGSRLTVL.

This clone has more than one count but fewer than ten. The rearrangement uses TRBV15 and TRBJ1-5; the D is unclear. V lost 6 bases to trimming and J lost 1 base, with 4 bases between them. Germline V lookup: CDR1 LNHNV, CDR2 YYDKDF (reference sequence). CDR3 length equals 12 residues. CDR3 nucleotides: TGTGCCACCAGTAGAAGCAATCAGCCCCAGCATTTT. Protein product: CATSRSNQPQHF.

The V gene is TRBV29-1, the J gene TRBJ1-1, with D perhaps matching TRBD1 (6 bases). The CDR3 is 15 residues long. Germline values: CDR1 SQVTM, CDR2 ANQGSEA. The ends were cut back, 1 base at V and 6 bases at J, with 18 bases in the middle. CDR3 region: CSVEGYRGVGAEAFF. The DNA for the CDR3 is TGCAGCGTTGAAGGTTATAGGGGGGTTGGAGCTGAAGCTTTCTTT.

The CDR3 DNA sequence: TGTGCCAGCTCACCACCGATCTCAGGCGGCGCCTACGAGCAGTACTTC. It encodes CASSPPISGGAYEQYF. The chain employs TRBV18 and TRBJ2-7; D not resolved. V dropped 0 bases and J dropped 2 bases, with 14 bases sitting between them. CDR3 length: 16 residues. Germline V gene sequence: CDR1 KGHSH, CDR2 LQKENI.

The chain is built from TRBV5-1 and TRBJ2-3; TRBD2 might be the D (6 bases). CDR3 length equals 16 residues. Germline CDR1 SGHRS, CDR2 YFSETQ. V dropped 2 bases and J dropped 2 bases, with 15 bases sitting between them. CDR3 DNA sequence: TGCGCCAGCAGCTTATCATGGGGGGTTGCCACAGATACGCAGTATTTT. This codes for CASSLSWGVATDTQYF.

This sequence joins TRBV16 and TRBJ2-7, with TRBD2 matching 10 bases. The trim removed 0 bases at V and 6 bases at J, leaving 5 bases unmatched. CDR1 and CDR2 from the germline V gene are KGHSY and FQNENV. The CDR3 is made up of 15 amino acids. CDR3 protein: CASSQSASGSAEQYF. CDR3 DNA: TGTGCCAGCAGCCAATCGGCTAGCGGGAGTGCCGAGCAGTACTTC.

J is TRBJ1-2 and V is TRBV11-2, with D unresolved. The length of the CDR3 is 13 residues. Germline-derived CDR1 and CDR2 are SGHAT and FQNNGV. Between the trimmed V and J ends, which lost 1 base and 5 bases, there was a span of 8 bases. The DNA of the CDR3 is TGTGCCAGCAGCTTAGGACTAGGTTATGGCTACACCTTC. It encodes CASSLGLGYGYTF.

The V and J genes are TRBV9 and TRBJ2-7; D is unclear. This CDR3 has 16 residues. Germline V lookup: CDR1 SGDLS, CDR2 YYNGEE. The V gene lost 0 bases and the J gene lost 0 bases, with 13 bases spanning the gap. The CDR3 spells CASSVAMSEPSYEQYF. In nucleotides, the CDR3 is TGTGCCAGCAGCGTAGCAATGTCAGAACCCTCCTACGAGCAGTACTTC.

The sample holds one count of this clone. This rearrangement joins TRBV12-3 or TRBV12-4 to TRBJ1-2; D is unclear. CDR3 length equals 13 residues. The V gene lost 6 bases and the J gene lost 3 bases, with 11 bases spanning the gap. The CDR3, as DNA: TGTGCCAGCAGGGCCACAGCGGACTATGGCTACACCTTC. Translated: CASRATADYGYTF.

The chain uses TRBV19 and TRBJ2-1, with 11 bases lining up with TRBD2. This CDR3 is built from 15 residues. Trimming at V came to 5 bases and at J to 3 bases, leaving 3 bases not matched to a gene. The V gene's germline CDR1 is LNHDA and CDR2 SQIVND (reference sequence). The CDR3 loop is CASSLLAGGYNEQFF. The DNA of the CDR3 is TGTGCCAGTAGTCTGCTAGCGGGGGGCTACAATGAGCAGTTCTTC.

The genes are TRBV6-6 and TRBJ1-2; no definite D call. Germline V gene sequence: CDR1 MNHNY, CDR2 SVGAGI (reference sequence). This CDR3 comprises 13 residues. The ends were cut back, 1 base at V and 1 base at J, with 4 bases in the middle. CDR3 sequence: CASSYLGNYGYTF. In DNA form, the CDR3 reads TGTGCCAGCAGTTACTTGGGTAACTATGGCTACACCTTC.

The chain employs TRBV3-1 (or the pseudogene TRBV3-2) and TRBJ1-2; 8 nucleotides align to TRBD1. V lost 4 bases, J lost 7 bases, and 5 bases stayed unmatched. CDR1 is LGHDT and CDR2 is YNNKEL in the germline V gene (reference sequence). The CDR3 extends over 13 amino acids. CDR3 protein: CASSLRTGFGYTF. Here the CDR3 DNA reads TGTGCCAGCAGCCTTCGGACAGGGTTTGGCTACACCTTC.

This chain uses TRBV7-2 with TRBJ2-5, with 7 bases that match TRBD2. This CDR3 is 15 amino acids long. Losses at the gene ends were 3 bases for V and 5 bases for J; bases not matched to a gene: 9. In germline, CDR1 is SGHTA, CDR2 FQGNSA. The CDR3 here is CASSLGWAGEETQYF. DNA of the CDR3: TGTGCCAGCAGCTTGGGTTGGGCGGGAGAGGAGACCCAGTACTTC.

The CDR3 nucleotides are TGTGCCACCTCCTCGGGGGTATACGAGCAGTACTTC. This gives the protein CATSSGVYEQYF. This chain uses TRBV19 with TRBJ2-7; a weak D match, TRBD2 (6 bases). The CDR3 sequence is 12 residues long. V was pared by 10 bases and J by 4 bases, with 14 bases between. Germline assignment: CDR1 LNHDA and CDR2 SQIVND (reference sequence).

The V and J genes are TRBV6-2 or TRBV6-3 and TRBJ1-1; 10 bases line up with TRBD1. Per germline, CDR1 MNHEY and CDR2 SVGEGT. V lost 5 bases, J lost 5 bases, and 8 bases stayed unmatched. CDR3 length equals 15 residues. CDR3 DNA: TGTGCCAGCAGTACCCGGGACAGGGGAGGTACTGAAGCTTTCTTT. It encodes CASSTRDRGGTEAFF.

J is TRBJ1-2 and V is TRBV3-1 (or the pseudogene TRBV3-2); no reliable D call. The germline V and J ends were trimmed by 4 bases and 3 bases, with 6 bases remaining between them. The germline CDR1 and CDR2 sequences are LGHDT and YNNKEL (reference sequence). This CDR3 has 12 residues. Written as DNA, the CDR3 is TGTGCCAGCAGCCCAGCGGACTATGGCTACACCTTC. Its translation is CASSPADYGYTF.

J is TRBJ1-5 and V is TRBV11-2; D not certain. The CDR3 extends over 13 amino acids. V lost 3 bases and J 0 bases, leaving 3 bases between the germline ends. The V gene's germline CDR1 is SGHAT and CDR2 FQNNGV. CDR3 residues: CASSLNSNQPQHF. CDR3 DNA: TGTGCCAGCAGCTTGAATAGCAATCAGCCCCAGCATTTT.

The CDR3 DNA sequence: TGTGCCATCAGTGATCGGGGGCGGGACACTGAAGCTTTCTTT. Translation gives CAISDRGRDTEAFF. The V and J genes are TRBV10-3 and TRBJ1-1, with D possibly being TRBD1 (6 bases). V gave up 3 bases and J gave up 3 bases, with 11 bases separating them. CDR1 and CDR2 from the germline V gene are ENHRY and SYGVKD. The CDR3 is 14 amino acids.

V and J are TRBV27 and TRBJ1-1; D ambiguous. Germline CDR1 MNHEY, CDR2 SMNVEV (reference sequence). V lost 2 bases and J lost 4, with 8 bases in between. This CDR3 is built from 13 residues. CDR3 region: CASSLSLLTEAFF. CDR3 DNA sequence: TGTGCCAGCAGTTTAAGCCTGCTCACTGAAGCTTTCTTT.

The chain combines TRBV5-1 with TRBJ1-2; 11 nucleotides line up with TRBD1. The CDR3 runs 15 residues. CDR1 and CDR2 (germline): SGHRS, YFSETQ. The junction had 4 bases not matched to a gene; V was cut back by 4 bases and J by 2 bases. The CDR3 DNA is TGCGCCAGCAGCGCCGGGACAGGGGGGAACTATGGCTACACCTTC. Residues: CASSAGTGGNYGYTF.